A single sample gave rise to the 24 T cell receptor beta chains below, sequenced in a study of blood T cell repertoires in COVID-19. The repertoire was sequenced with immunoSEQ multiplex PCR; TCRdb's copy has only in-frame clones and lacks some. Of 450,000 or so clones in the sample, roughly 90% were seen once. The specimen sequenced was peripheral blood. The receptors here all came from a man aged 18 to 30 with COVID-19, enrolled during active disease.

The gene calls are TRBV9 and TRBJ2-5; weak D call: TRBD2 (6 bases). V lost 4 bases and J lost 7, with 17 bases in between. Germline values: CDR1 SGDLS, CDR2 YYNGEE. The CDR3 runs to 14 residues. The CDR3 spells CASSPRTGDWTQYF. DNA of the CDR3: TGTGCCAGCAGCCCGAGGACTGGGGACTGGACCCAGTACTTC.

CDR3 in amino acids: CASSQESGSGNTIYF. CDR3 sequence (DNA): TGTGCCAGCAGCCAAGAATCCGGCTCTGGAAACACCATATATTTT. The J gene is TRBJ1-3, the V gene TRBV3-1 (or the pseudogene TRBV3-2); D ambiguous. CDR3 size: 15 residues. Per germline, CDR1 LGHDT and CDR2 YNNKEL (reference sequence). V was clipped by 0 bases and J by 0 bases, with 6 bases between them.

The rearrangement uses TRBV12-3 or TRBV12-4 and TRBJ2-5; D uncertain. V was shortened by 10 bases and J by 5 bases, with 17 bases between the two germline ends. This CDR3 has 13 residues. In DNA form, the CDR3 reads TGTGCCATAGCCGCATTGACTGGCGAGACCCAGTACTTC. It translates to CAIAALTGETQYF.

This rearrangement joins TRBV19 to TRBJ2-1; 7 bases are a match to TRBD2. This CDR3 has 15 residues. The V gene end was trimmed by 7 bases and the J gene end by 6 bases; junction bases not matched to a gene: 12. The germline V gene has CDR1 LNHDA and CDR2 SQIVND (reference sequence). The CDR3 DNA reads TGTGCCAGTAAAAGAGGCGAGCGGGGTTTCAATGAGCAGTTCTTC. Residues: CASKRGERGFNEQFF.

The rearrangement uses TRBV6-1 and TRBJ1-2; no firm D call. With 3 bases removed from V and 1 base from J, the gap between germline ends came to 18 bases. This CDR3 has 17 amino acids. Germline CDR1 is MNHNS and CDR2 is SASEGT. CDR3 coding DNA: TGTGCCAGCAGTGACACCCCAAAGGCGGCCCATAACTATGGCTACACCTTC. It encodes CASSDTPKAAHNYGYTF.

The rearrangement uses TRBV9 and TRBJ2-6; D remains unclear. Trimming removed 0 bases at V and 0 bases at J, with 13 bases between. Germline V gene sequence: CDR1 SGDLS, CDR2 YYNGEE. This CDR3 contains 18 residues. CDR3 loop: CASSVGVPNYSGANVLTF. For the CDR3, the DNA is TGTGCCAGCAGCGTAGGGGTCCCTAACTACTCTGGGGCCAACGTCCTGACTTTC.

The V gene is TRBV2, the J gene TRBJ2-5; D may be TRBD1 (6 bases). Germline V gene data show CDR1 as SNHLY and CDR2 as FYNNEI. V was pared by 7 bases and J by 5 bases, with 14 bases between. There are 13 residues in the CDR3. CDR3 protein: CASTPGHAETQYF. The CDR3, as DNA: TGTGCCAGCACCCCGGGACATGCGGAGACCCAGTACTTC. The full variable domain, in which reference TRBV2 and TRBJ2-5 provide the parts outside the CDR3, is EPEVTQTPSHQVTQMGQEVILRCVPISNHLYFYWYRQILGQKVEFLVSFYNNEISEKSEIFDDQFSVERPDGSNFTLKIRSTKLEDSAMYFCASTPGHAETQYFGPGTRLLVL.

This sequence joins TRBV6-5 and TRBJ2-1; the D gene is possibly TRBD2 (5 bases). The germline V and J ends were trimmed by 11 bases and 0 bases, with 11 bases remaining between them. Germline loops: CDR1 MNHEY, CDR2 SVGAGI. This CDR3 region has 13 residues. CDR3 in DNA: TGTGCCTCAAAACTAGACTCCTACAATGAGCAGTTCTTC. Its translation: CASKLDSYNEQFF.

The gene calls are TRBV2 and TRBJ1-5; 12 nucleotides match TRBD1. V was clipped by 2 bases and J by 6 bases; unmatched bases: 8. The CDR3 runs to 17 residues. Germline CDR1 SNHLY, CDR2 FYNNEI. The CDR3 region is CASSESIGTGGFQPQHF. Written as DNA, the CDR3 is TGTGCCAGCAGTGAATCTATAGGGACAGGGGGCTTTCAGCCCCAGCATTTT.

The rearrangement joins TRBV10-1 to TRBJ2-3, with TRBD2 identical over 12 bases. Germline V lookup: CDR1 WNHNN, CDR2 SYGVQD (reference sequence). The CDR3 is made up of 15 amino acids. V was clipped by 0 bases and J by 5 bases; unmatched bases: 0. CDR3 sequence reads: CASSESGLAGDTQYF. The CDR3 coding sequence is TGCGCCAGCAGTGAGTCGGGACTAGCGGGAGATACGCAGTATTTT.

The CDR3 here is CATSRSGGSKLNIQYF. CDR3 coding DNA: TGTGCCACCAGCAGATCAGGGGGTTCCAAGCTAAACATTCAGTACTTC. V and J are TRBV15 and TRBJ2-4, with 7 bases that match TRBD1. The V gene end was trimmed by 2 bases and the J gene end by 6 bases; junction bases not matched to a gene: 10. CDR1 and CDR2 (germline): LNHNV, YYDKDF (reference sequence). CDR3 length: 16 residues.

The chain couples TRBV7-9 to TRBJ2-7; 12 bases are shared with TRBD1. Germline V gene sequence: CDR1 SEHNR, CDR2 FQNEAQ (reference sequence). Germline trimming cut 5 bases from V and 5 bases from J; bases unmatched to any gene: 10. CDR3 size: 16 residues. In DNA, the CDR3 is TGTGCCAGCAGCCCCTGGGGACAGGGGGCTTCGGACGAGCAGTACTTC. Encoded protein: CASSPWGQGASDEQYF.

The J gene is TRBJ2-7, the V gene TRBV5-4; 9 bases match TRBD2. In germline, CDR1 is SGHNT, CDR2 YYREEE (reference sequence). Trimming at V came to 3 bases and at J to 2 bases, leaving 9 bases not matched to a gene. This CDR3 comprises 16 residues. CDR3: CASSSTSGGYPYEQYF. CDR3 sequence (DNA): TGTGCCAGCAGCTCGACTAGCGGAGGATACCCCTACGAGCAGTACTTC.

The chain carries TRBV20-1 and TRBJ1-5; the D is unclear. The CDR3 has 14 residues. Trimming took off 3 bases at V and 2 bases at J, with 11 bases between the two ends. Germline CDR1 and CDR2: DFQATT and SNEGSKA (reference sequence). DNA of the CDR3: TGCAGTGCTAGTGGACTGCGGGGCAATCAGCCCCAGCATTTT. The encoded protein is CSASGLRGNQPQHF.

The J gene is TRBJ2-7, the V gene TRBV7-2; 10 bases agree with TRBD2. The ends lost 5 bases at V and 6 bases at J; junction bases unmatched: 10. This CDR3 is built from 15 residues. Germline V gene sequence: CDR1 SGHTA, CDR2 FQGNSA. The CDR3 region is CASSGQLAGQSEQYF. The DNA for the CDR3 is TGTGCCAGCAGCGGGCAACTAGCGGGACAATCCGAGCAGTACTTC.

J is TRBJ2-7 and V is TRBV29-1; a weak D match, TRBD2 (5 bases). The V and J ends lost 6 bases and 0 bases respectively, with 15 bases between them. Germline CDR1 reads SQVTM; CDR2 reads ANQGSEA. The CDR3 is made up of 14 amino acids. The DNA of the CDR3 is TGCAGCGTCCTGAGCGCGGGCGCCTCCTACGAGCAGTACTTC. Protein: CSVLSAGASYEQYF.

This chain connects TRBV27 to TRBJ1-6, with TRBD1 matching 10 bases. V lost 5 bases to trimming and J lost 1 base; unmatched junction nucleotides: 8. CDR3 length equals 18 residues. Germline assignment: CDR1 MNHEY and CDR2 SMNVEV (reference sequence). This chain's CDR3 is CASSDGTGEISYNSPLHF. CDR3 bases: TGTGCCAGCAGTGATGGGACAGGGGAAATATCCTATAATTCACCCCTCCACTTT.

The genes are TRBV2 and TRBJ2-1; D uncertain. V lost 1 base and J 2 bases, leaving 9 bases between the germline ends. The length of the CDR3 is 15 residues. Germline CDR1 and CDR2: SNHLY and FYNNEI. CDR3 residues: CASSEGLPPYNEQFF. The CDR3 DNA reads as TGTGCCAGCAGTGAAGGGCTCCCACCCTACAATGAGCAGTTCTTC.

This clone has just one count. V is TRBV6-5 and J is TRBJ1-1; no definite D call. There are 12 residues in the CDR3. The ends were cut back, 8 bases at V and 5 bases at J, with 12 bases in the middle. Germline CDR1 reads MNHEY; CDR2 reads SVGAGI. DNA for the CDR3: TGTGCCAGCTGGCGGGGAAGAACTGAAGCTTTCTTT. Its protein is CASWRGRTEAFF.

The gene calls are TRBV5-1 and TRBJ2-1; tentative D call: TRBD2 (6 bases). This CDR3 comprises 15 residues. Germline V gives CDR1 SGHRS, CDR2 YFSETQ. Deletions cut 4 bases from V and 3 bases from J, with 14 bases between. The CDR3 nucleotides are TGCGCCAGCAGCCGAGGGGACTCCAACTACAATGAGCAGTTCTTC. Translating it yields CASSRGDSNYNEQFF.

J is TRBJ1-1 and V is TRBV25-1, with D maybe TRBD1 (5 bases). Germline CDR1 and CDR2: MGHDK and SYGVNS. The V end lost 7 bases, the J end lost 3 bases, and 15 bases lay between the germline ends. This CDR3 contains 14 residues. The CDR3 sequence: CASIPWGRHTEAFF. CDR3 nucleotides: TGTGCCAGCATCCCCTGGGGCCGACACACTGAAGCTTTCTTT. The full variable domain, in which reference TRBV25-1 and TRBJ1-1 provide the parts outside the CDR3, is EADIYQTPRYLVIGTGKKITLECSQTMGHDKMYWYQQDPGMELHLIHYSYGVNSTEKGDLSSESTVSRIRTEHFPLTLESARPSHTSQYLCASIPWGRHTEAFFGQGTRLTVV.

The chain carries TRBV29-1 and TRBJ1-3, with D hard to call. V gave up 3 bases and J gave up 0 bases, with 12 bases separating them. Germline V gene lookup returns CDR1 SQVTM and CDR2 ANQGSEA. The CDR3 has 15 amino acids. The CDR3 protein is CSVDGDMSSGNTIYF. CDR3 coding DNA: TGCAGCGTTGACGGTGACATGAGCTCTGGAAACACCATATATTTT.

The chain recombines TRBV6-2 or TRBV6-3 with TRBJ1-6, with 8 bases that match TRBD1. V shed 2 bases, J shed 8 bases, and the junction held 8 bases outside the gene matches. This CDR3 spans 16 amino acids. The germline CDR1 and CDR2 sequences are MNHEY and SVGEGT. In DNA form, the CDR3 reads TGTGCCAGCAGTTACGGGCAGGGGGCGCGATATTCACCCCTCCACTTT. Protein: CASSYGQGARYSPLHF.

The J gene is TRBJ2-3, the V gene TRBV19; possible D gene TRBD2, 6 bases. V was clipped by 7 bases and J by 2 bases, with 13 bases between them. This CDR3 comprises 14 residues. Germline V gene sequence: CDR1 LNHDA, CDR2 SQIVND (reference sequence). The CDR3 region is CASTGTRSTDTQYF. The CDR3 nucleotides read TGTGCCAGTACCGGGACTCGCTCCACAGATACGCAGTATTTT.